This T cell receptor (beta chain) was profiled in a study of T cells in Graves' hyperthyroidism and ophthalmopathy. Study-level background: Blood was drawn when the patient was first diagnosed and still untreated.

Stable Graves' hyperthyroidism meant no ophthalmopathy progression within 18 months. Amplified regions were TCR beta CDR3 sequences from RNA transcripts. First-round RT-PCR targeting the TCR CDR3 was performed with the HTBI primer set. From the multiplex PCR reads, TCRdb called clonotypes with MiXCR, one entry per CDR3 protein. The data show some 700,000 distinct CDR3 sequences, with about 18% seen just once and 15% to 17% held by the top ten. This CDR3 has 12 amino acids. Germline V gene sequence: CDR1 MNHEY, CDR2 SVGEGT. V lost 8 bases to trimming and J lost 4 bases, with 11 bases between them. The rearrangement joins TRBV6-2 or TRBV6-3 to TRBJ1-2, with D unresolved. This receptor was obtained from a man over 45 with Graves' hyperthyroidism. Sequenced sample: blood. The CDR3 loop reads CASEDGGYGYTF. The CDR3 coding sequence is TGTGCCAGCGAAGACGGCGGCTATGGCTACACCTTC.